A single sample is the source of the 27 T cell receptor beta chains below, sequenced in a study of cytomegalovirus exposure and HLA in healthy donors. PCR involved 60 Vbeta and 13 Jbeta primers. Assay used: immunoSEQ multiplex PCR; TCRdb lists only in-frame clones, some missing. Among some 78,000 clones, approximately 80% were seen once, and the ten largest hold 23%. Sample: PBMCs. The receptors here all came from a woman between 45 and 65 years old in good health and CMV-seropositive.

This chain links TRBV5-5 with TRBJ1-5, with a tentative D call TRBD1 (5 bases). Trimming shortened V by 4 bases and J by 2 bases, and 7 bases separated the two germline ends. CDR1 SGHKS and CDR2 YYEKEE come from the germline V gene (reference sequence). The CDR3 sequence is 13 residues long. CDR3 amino acids: CASSRGGNQPQHF. The CDR3 DNA is TGTGCCAGCAGCAGGGGCGGCAATCAGCCCCAGCATTTT.

This sequence joins TRBV6-1 and TRBJ1-6; possible D gene TRBD1, 5 bases. The CDR3 runs to 15 residues. Trimming took off 4 bases at V and 3 bases at J, with 10 bases between the two ends. Germline loops: CDR1 MNHNS, CDR2 SASEGT. The CDR3 region is CASSATGFYNSPLHF. The CDR3 DNA reads as TGTGCCAGCAGTGCAACAGGATTCTATAATTCACCCCTCCACTTT.

This clone was seen just once. Here the CDR3 reads CASSSDRLYEQYV. As DNA, the CDR3 is TGTGCCAGCAGCTCTGACAGATTATACGAGCAGTACGTC. This sequence joins TRBV6-6 and TRBJ2-7; the D gene is possibly TRBD1 (5 bases). Germline values: CDR1 MNHNY, CDR2 SVGAGI (reference sequence). Trimming cost V 6 bases and J 4 bases, with 13 bases left between them. The CDR3 runs to 13 residues.

The gene calls are TRBV7-9 and TRBJ2-1; D might be TRBD2 (7 bases). The CDR3 is made up of 15 amino acids. Per the germline V gene, CDR1 is SEHNR and CDR2 is FQNEAQ (reference sequence). With 3 bases removed from V and 4 bases from J, the gap between germline ends came to 13 bases. This CDR3 reads CASSFSGGDYNEQFF. Here the CDR3 DNA reads TGTGCCAGCAGCTTCTCGGGGGGCGATTACAATGAGCAGTTCTTC.

This clone was counted a single time. The V gene is TRBV9, the J gene TRBJ1-6; D gene unclear. V dropped 4 bases and J dropped 4 bases, with 12 bases sitting between them. The CDR3 extends over 15 amino acids. Germline V gene lookup returns CDR1 SGDLS and CDR2 YYNGEE. CDR3 coding DNA: TGTGCCAGCAGCCCTCCGGGGAGTTATAATTCACCCCTCCACTTT. This encodes CASSPPGSYNSPLHF.

This clone was recorded once. A read error may produce the germline difference seen at one junction end. The chain carries TRBV7-9 and TRBJ2-3, with D possibly matching TRBD1 (6 bases). The CDR3 is 14 residues long. The germline V gene has CDR1 SEHNR and CDR2 FQNEAQ (reference sequence). CDR3 DNA sequence: TGTTCCAGCACCTTGGGCCAGGGGTGGGATACGCAGTATTTT. Protein sequence: CSSTLGQGWDTQYF.

The chain joins TRBV5-1 to TRBJ2-3; D might be TRBD1 (6 bases). The CDR3 loop spans 15 amino acids. With 1 base removed from V and 6 bases from J, the gap between germline ends came to 15 bases. Germline values: CDR1 SGHRS, CDR2 YFSETQ. The CDR3: CASSLTGMRSDTQYF. CDR3 DNA: TGCGCCAGCAGCTTGACAGGGATGAGGTCCGATACGCAGTATTTT.

CDR3 protein: CASSGPTGGGYTF. The CDR3 region has the DNA TGTGCCAGCAGTGGCCCGACAGGGGGTGGCTACACCTTC. V is TRBV6-1 and J is TRBJ1-2; 9 nucleotides line up with TRBD1. V shed 4 bases and J 7 bases; nucleotides not matched to a gene: 4. Germline V gene sequence: CDR1 MNHNS, CDR2 SASEGT. This CDR3 region has 13 residues.

The chain couples TRBV9 to TRBJ2-3; tentative D call: TRBD1 (6 bases). The CDR3 consists of 14 residues. From germline, CDR1 is SGDLS and CDR2 YYNGEE. V was cut by 3 bases and J by 6 bases, with 14 bases left in between. The CDR3 sequence is CASSDGQPGDTQYF. The CDR3 DNA sequence: TGTGCCAGCAGCGACGGACAGCCCGGGGATACGCAGTATTTT.

This clone was observed once. The V gene is TRBV5-1, the J gene TRBJ1-1, with TRBD1 matching over 9 bases. The V gene's germline CDR1 is SGHRS and CDR2 YFSETQ. The V and J ends lost 0 bases and 0 bases, in that order; junction bases with no gene match: 3. The length of the CDR3 is 16 residues. The CDR3 region has the DNA TGCGCCAGCAGCTTGGGGACAGGGGCGATGAACACTGAAGCTTTCTTT. Protein product: CASSLGTGAMNTEAFF.

The V and J genes are TRBV6-1 and TRBJ2-1; 10 bases are a match to TRBD2. V was clipped by 4 bases and J by 2 bases; unmatched bases: 5. This CDR3 is 16 amino acids long. The germline CDR1 and CDR2 sequences are MNHNS and SASEGT. The CDR3 region has the DNA TGTGCCAGCAGTGCGCTTACTAGCGGGGCCTACAATGAGCAGTTCTTC. Translating gives CASSALTSGAYNEQFF.

Turning to this clone: The sample carries other DNA sequences with the same CDR3. This chain uses TRBV11-2 with TRBJ1-1; D call uncertain. V was shortened by 1 base and J by 1 base, with 4 bases between the two germline ends. The CDR3 spans 13 residues. In germline, CDR1 is SGHAT, CDR2 FQNNGV. The CDR3 region has the DNA TGTGCCAGCAGCTTAGGGAGGAACACTGAAGCTTTCTTT. This translates into CASSLGRNTEAFF.

The rearrangement joins TRBV19 to TRBJ2-1, with 9 nucleotides matching TRBD2. The junction had 7 bases not matched to a gene; V was cut back by 4 bases and J by 0 bases. From germline, CDR1 is LNHDA and CDR2 SQIVND (reference sequence). The CDR3 is 17 amino acids. DNA for the CDR3: TGTGCCAGTAGTAATTTTGCGGGGGGGAGCTCCTACAATGAGCAGTTCTTC. Translated, it gives CASSNFAGGSSYNEQFF. Full variable domain (remainder filled in from reference TRBV19 and TRBJ2-1): DGGITQSPKYLFRKEGQNVTLSCEQNLNHDAMYWYRQDPGQGLRLIYYSQIVNDFQKGDIAEGYSVSREKKESFPLTVTSAQKNPTAFYLCASSNFAGGSSYNEQFFGPGTRLTVL.

The chain carries TRBV19 and TRBJ2-1; D possibly corresponds to TRBD2 (5 bases). This CDR3 is built from 17 residues. Trimming removed 9 bases from V and 4 bases from J, with 25 bases in between. Germline V CDR1 and CDR2: LNHDA, SQIVND (reference sequence). The CDR3 loop is CASREVWSGGRYNEQFF. CDR3 DNA sequence: TGTGCCAGCCGAGAGGTATGGTCAGGCGGGCGATACAATGAGCAGTTCTTC. Supplemented by reference TRBV19 and TRBJ2-1, the full variable domain reads DGGITQSPKYLFRKEGQNVTLSCEQNLNHDAMYWYRQDPGQGLRLIYYSQIVNDFQKGDIAEGYSVSREKKESFPLTVTSAQKNPTAFYLCASREVWSGGRYNEQFFGPGTRLTVL.

The V call is TRBV7-6, the J call TRBJ1-3; TRBD1 matches 9 bases. CDR3 size: 16 residues. V trimming: 1 base; J trimming: 5 bases; junction bases outside the gene matches: 6. Germline V CDR1 and CDR2: SGHVS, FNYEAQ. CDR3 sequence reads: CASSLEVGTGRNTIYF. The DNA of the CDR3 is TGTGCCAGCAGCTTAGAAGTGGGGACAGGGAGAAACACCATATATTTT. Looking up the rest from reference TRBV7-6 and TRBJ1-3 gives the full variable domain: GAGVSQSPRYKVTKRGQDVALRCDPISGHVSLYWYRQALGQGPEFLTYFNYEAQQDKSGLPNDRFSAERPEGSISTLTIQRTEQRDSAMYRCASSLEVGTGRNTIYFGEGSWLTVV.

The rearrangement uses TRBV7-2 and TRBJ2-1; D gene unclear. V was shortened by 2 bases and J by 6 bases, with 14 bases between the two germline ends. This CDR3 has 15 residues. Germline CDR1 reads SGHTA; CDR2 reads FQGNSA. The CDR3 here is CASSLSGSLGNEQFF. In DNA, the CDR3 is TGTGCCAGCAGCTTATCGGGTAGCCTTGGCAATGAGCAGTTCTTC.

The chain carries TRBV7-8 and TRBJ2-7; 8 bases map to TRBD1. The CDR3 is 15 amino acids. V gave up 5 bases and J gave up 7 bases; unmatched junction bases: 13. Per the germline V gene, CDR1 is SGHVS and CDR2 is FQNEAQ. CDR3 region: CASSIRDRILGEQYF. The CDR3 bases are TGTGCCAGCAGCATCCGGGACAGGATCCTCGGGGAGCAGTACTTC.

The chain joins TRBV6-1 to TRBJ1-2; the match to TRBD1 covers 8 bases. Germline values: CDR1 MNHNS, CDR2 SASEGT. The CDR3 loop spans 15 amino acids. The V and J ends lost 3 bases and 4 bases, in that order; junction bases with no gene match: 7. The CDR3 sequence: CASSDDRGRFYGYTF. The DNA of the CDR3 is TGTGCCAGCAGTGATGACAGGGGCCGCTTCTATGGCTACACCTTC.

The V and J genes are TRBV4-1 and TRBJ2-7; D may be TRBD1 (6 bases). Germline V CDR1 and CDR2: MGHRA, YSYEKL. V was trimmed by 1 base and J by 2 bases, leaving 15 bases between them. This CDR3 is built from 16 residues. The CDR3 DNA is TGCGCCAGCAGCCAAGCAGGACAGACTTTGGCCTACGAGCAGTACTTC. It codes for CASSQAGQTLAYEQYF.

This clone has a single count. The V and J genes are TRBV5-4 and TRBJ2-2, with D possibly being TRBD2 (5 bases). The CDR3 spans 14 residues. Trimming pared 2 bases from V and 6 bases from J, leaving 11 bases between. From germline, CDR1 is SGHNT and CDR2 YYREEE (reference sequence). The CDR3 loop reads CASSLPGGPGELFF. The DNA for the CDR3 is TGTGCCAGCAGCTTACCGGGCGGGCCCGGGGAGCTGTTTTTT.

Of note for this clone: Other DNA sequences in the same sample also yield this CDR3. This chain uses TRBV5-1 with TRBJ2-5, with D hard to call. V was cut by 0 bases and J by 4 bases, with 10 bases left in between. Germline V CDR1 and CDR2: SGHRS, YFSETQ. The CDR3 covers 14 residues. The chain's CDR3 is CASSLALASETQYF. Here the CDR3 DNA reads TGCGCCAGCAGCTTGGCCTTAGCATCAGAGACCCAGTACTTC.

This clone turned up a few times. The chain uses TRBV10-3 and TRBJ2-7; 7 bases map to TRBD2. CDR1 is ENHRY, CDR2 SYGVKD, per germline. The CDR3 extends over 12 amino acids. Trimming cost V 11 bases and J 2 bases; bases outside gene matches: 6. Written as DNA, the CDR3 is TGTGCCTCCCACGGGGGGACCTACGAGCAGTACTTC. Its translation is CASHGGTYEQYF.

The V and J genes are TRBV29-1 and TRBJ1-5, with 10 bases fitting TRBD1. The junction had 3 bases not matched to a gene; V was cut back by 4 bases and J by 0 bases. Looked up from germline, CDR1 is SQVTM and CDR2 is ANQGSEA. This CDR3 comprises 15 residues. The CDR3 sequence: CSVGGTGDSNQPQHF. CDR3 nucleotide sequence: TGCAGCGTTGGGGGGACAGGGGATAGCAATCAGCCCCAGCATTTT.

This rearrangement joins TRBV5-4 to TRBJ1-1, with D possibly matching TRBD1 (6 bases). V lost 4 bases to trimming and J lost 0 bases, with 16 bases between them. This CDR3 region has 16 residues. CDR1 is SGHNT and CDR2 is YYREEE in the germline V gene (reference sequence). The CDR3 here is CASSPADSFMNTEAFF. Here the CDR3 DNA reads TGTGCCAGCAGCCCAGCGGACAGTTTTATGAACACTGAAGCTTTCTTT.

The gene calls are TRBV5-1 and TRBJ2-1, with 7 bases lining up with TRBD2. The germline CDR1 and CDR2 sequences are SGHRS and YFSETQ. Trimming at V came to 5 bases and at J to 8 bases, leaving 10 bases not matched to a gene. This CDR3 comprises 14 residues. DNA for the CDR3: TGCGCCAGCAGTCCAAGGACTAGTTCAGATGAGCAGTTCTTC. Protein sequence: CASSPRTSSDEQFF.

This chain joins TRBV11-2 and TRBJ2-1, with D maybe TRBD2 (5 bases). V lost 1 base, J lost 4 bases, and 11 bases lay in between. CDR3 length equals 15 residues. Germline CDR1 is SGHAT and CDR2 is FQNNGV. This CDR3 is CASSLGPAVYNEQFF. DNA of the CDR3: TGTGCCAGCAGCTTAGGTCCAGCGGTTTACAATGAGCAGTTCTTC. Supplemented by reference TRBV11-2 and TRBJ2-1, the full variable domain reads EAGVAQSPRYKIIEKRQSVAFWCNPISGHATLYWYQQILGQGPKLLIQFQNNGVVDDSQLPKDRFSAERLKGVDSTLKIQPAKLEDSAVYLCASSLGPAVYNEQFFGPGTRLTVL.

There are a few counts of this clone. This chain uses TRBV27 with TRBJ1-2; TRBD1 might be the D (6 bases). Trimming shortened V by 3 bases and J by 7 bases, and 15 bases separated the two germline ends. Germline CDR1 reads MNHEY; CDR2 reads SMNVEV (reference sequence). The CDR3 has 14 residues. CDR3 sequence reads: CASSFAAGAAGYTF. The CDR3 DNA reads as TGTGCCAGCAGTTTCGCAGCAGGGGCCGCTGGCTACACCTTC.